The rows below give T cell receptor beta chains drawn from one sample of a study of cytomegalovirus exposure and HLA in healthy donors. The table came from immunoSEQ multiplex PCR; TCRdb's copy has only in-frame clones and leaves some out. The table lists 100,000 to 150,000 clones, roughly nine tenths of them singletons. The material sequenced was PBMCs. Receptors originate from a woman aged 18-29 years in good health and CMV-seronegative. The CDR3 runs from the conserved cysteine through the conserved F or W. A D gene is named only where the DNA matches it firmly. The size of a clone is reported for some rows only, either as once, few or many, or as a class for expanded clones.

clone_size: NA; v_call: TRBV2; j_call: TRBJ1-4; d_call: NA; cdr3_aa: CASSEGVTEKLFF; cdr3_nt: TGTGCCAGCAGTGAAGGTGTCACAGAAAAACTGTTTTTT
clone_size: NA; v_call: TRBV7-9; j_call: TRBJ1-5; d_call: NA; cdr3_aa: CASSETTAYSNQPQHF; cdr3_nt: TGTGCCAGCAGCGAAACGACAGCATATAGCAATCAGCCCCAGCATTTT
clone_size: NA; v_call: TRBV27; j_call: TRBJ1-2; d_call: TRBD1; cdr3_aa: CASSLSVGGFGYTF; cdr3_nt: TGTGCCAGCAGTTTATCGGTAGGGGGCTTCGGCTACACCTTC
clone_size: few; v_call: TRBV27; j_call: TRBJ1-5; d_call: NA; cdr3_aa: CASSSTGPEYQPQHF; cdr3_nt: TGTGCCAGCAGTTCGACAGGTCCAGAGTATCAGCCCCAGCATTTT
clone_size: NA; v_call: TRBV27; j_call: TRBJ1-1; d_call: NA; cdr3_aa: CASSLTALNTEAFF; cdr3_nt: TGTGCCAGCAGTTTAACAGCCTTGAACACTGAAGCTTTCTTT
clone_size: NA; v_call: TRBV19; j_call: TRBJ1-1; d_call: NA; cdr3_aa: CASIVSVEGTEAFF; cdr3_nt: TGTGCCAGTATTGTTTCGGTTGAGGGCACTGAAGCTTTCTTT
clone_size: NA; v_call: TRBV28; j_call: TRBJ1-3; d_call: TRBD1; cdr3_aa: CASSFRGQGRNTIYF; cdr3_nt: TGTGCCAGCAGTTTCCGGGGACAGGGCCGAAACACCATATATTTT
clone_size: NA; v_call: TRBV2; j_call: TRBJ2-7; d_call: TRBD2; cdr3_aa: CASRAGLAGNYEQYF; cdr3_nt: TGTGCCAGCAGAGCGGGACTAGCGGGAAACTACGAGCAGTACTTC
clone_size: NA; v_call: TRBV18; j_call: TRBJ1-1; d_call: TRBD1; cdr3_aa: CASSPWDRREAFF; cdr3_nt: TGTGCCAGCTCACCCTGGGACAGAAGGGAAGCTTTCTTT
clone_size: NA; v_call: TRBV6-1; j_call: TRBJ2-1; d_call: TRBD2; cdr3_aa: CASTSGKSSYNEQFF; cdr3_nt: TGTGCCAGCACTAGCGGAAAAAGCTCCTACAATGAGCAGTTCTTC
clone_size: NA; v_call: TRBV9; j_call: TRBJ1-2; d_call: TRBD1; cdr3_aa: CASSAGTGVTRTRAHPNYGYTF; cdr3_nt: TGTGCCAGCAGCGCAGGGACAGGGGTGACTAGAACTAGAGCCCATCCTAACTATGGCTACACCTTC
clone_size: NA; v_call: TRBV15; j_call: TRBJ1-2; d_call: NA; cdr3_aa: CATSRVGGRDPGYTF; cdr3_nt: TGTGCCACCAGCAGAGTTGGGGGCAGGGATCCTGGCTACACCTTC
clone_size: NA; v_call: TRBV29-1; j_call: TRBJ2-2; d_call: TRBD2; cdr3_aa: CSAGGGPNTGELFF; cdr3_nt: TGCAGCGCCGGGGGGGGCCCGAACACCGGGGAGCTGTTTTTT